This T cell receptor (beta chain) was observed in a study of immune evolution from preneoplasia to lung adenocarcinoma. Overall study results and limits: Normal lung had the highest top T cell clone frequencies. Normal lung had highest clonality; later lesions appeared denser, more diverse.

As concerns this clone: Antigen unknown.

The data were produced by immunoSEQ multiplex PCR, yet TCRdb's version contains in-frame clones alone and is incomplete. The repertoire holds about 3,200 clones, with about 78% as singletons. This CDR3 is built from 18 residues. Histologic diagnosis was independently verified by two lung pathologists. The sequenced sample consisted of FFPE adjacent normal lung tissue. The chain carries TRBV21-1 and TRBJ2-2; the table assigns TRBD2, which was not confirmed against the DNA. TRBV21-1 is assigned pseudogene status. This receptor was taken from a donor older than 65 with lung adenocarcinoma. CDR3 residues: CASSKYTGEPKNTGELFF. The CDR3 DNA reads TGTGCCAGCAGCAAATATACCGGAGAGCCCAAGAACACCGGGGAGCTGTTTTTT.